This TCR beta chain stems from a study of T cell changes during pregnancy in multiple sclerosis. The V end was cut by 6 bases, the J end by 4 bases, with 11 bases between. Per germline, CDR1 MNHEY and CDR2 SMNVEV (reference sequence). The CDR3 contains 13 residues. This clone was counted a single time. This table comes from immunoSEQ multiplex PCR, and its TCRdb copy is limited to in-frame clones, with some not included. The sample lists about 30,000 clones; about 88% were seen once. The sample in question was CD4+ T cells from peripheral blood mononuclear cells, obtained in the second trimester of pregnancy. J is TRBJ2-3 and V is TRBV27; a weak D match, TRBD1 (6 bases). This sequence was found in a female donor in good health, enrolled as a control in a pregnancy study. The CDR3 region has the DNA TGTGCCAGCAGCCCACAGGGCGCAGATACGCAGTATTTT. Residues: CASSPQGADTQYF.